This TCR beta chain was retrieved from a study of T cell repertoires in cytomegalovirus infection. Across the whole study: Selection of CMV epitopes for the study included recently identified HLA-C-restricted and well-studied HLA-B-restricted ones.

Findings and limits, study-wide: Cumulative frequency of public TCR beta families picked out carriers of CMV plus the relevant HLA. CMV-specific HLA-C-restricted TCR beta clonotypes dominated the ex vivo response.

Looked up from germline, CDR1 is MNHNS and CDR2 is SASEGT. J was trimmed by 4 bases and V by 3 bases; bases with no gene match: 4. The CDR3 has 16 amino acids. This clonotype was seen many times. What it recognizes is unknown. TCRdb reprocessed the reads with MiXCR, giving one entry per CDR3 protein. The table has more than 40,000 distinct CDR3 sequences, about 20% seen once. V is TRBV6-1 and J is TRBJ1-5, with 12 bases that match TRBD1. Sequenced material: CD8+ T cells from cultured PBMCs, taken from culture after CMV antigen stimulation. The TCR sequence derives from a human donor in good health (CMV status not recorded). Some clones in this sample may be carry-over from other donors' samples. The DNA for the CDR3 is TGTGCCAGCAGTGACGGGACAGGGGGCGTTAATCAGCCCCAGCATTTT. Translated, it gives CASSDGTGGVNQPQHF.